The entry below describes one TCR beta chain. The assay was immunoSEQ multiplex PCR, and TCRdb's table has in-frame clones only and misses some. The table includes 100,000 or so clones, approximately 72% detected once. Germline CDR1 is MNHEY and CDR2 is SVGAGI. Trimming stripped 7 bases from V and 4 bases from J, with 13 bases between. This CDR3 has 14 residues. These data originate in a study of blood T cell repertoires in COVID-19. The source of this sequence is a woman in her 70s with acute or convalescent COVID-19. The V gene is TRBV6-5, the J gene TRBJ2-2, with no clear D. Sequencing was carried out using peripheral blood. CDR3 region: CASTLRGPTGELFF. The DNA for the CDR3 is TGTGCCAGCACCCTACGTGGGCCCACCGGGGAGCTGTTTTTT.